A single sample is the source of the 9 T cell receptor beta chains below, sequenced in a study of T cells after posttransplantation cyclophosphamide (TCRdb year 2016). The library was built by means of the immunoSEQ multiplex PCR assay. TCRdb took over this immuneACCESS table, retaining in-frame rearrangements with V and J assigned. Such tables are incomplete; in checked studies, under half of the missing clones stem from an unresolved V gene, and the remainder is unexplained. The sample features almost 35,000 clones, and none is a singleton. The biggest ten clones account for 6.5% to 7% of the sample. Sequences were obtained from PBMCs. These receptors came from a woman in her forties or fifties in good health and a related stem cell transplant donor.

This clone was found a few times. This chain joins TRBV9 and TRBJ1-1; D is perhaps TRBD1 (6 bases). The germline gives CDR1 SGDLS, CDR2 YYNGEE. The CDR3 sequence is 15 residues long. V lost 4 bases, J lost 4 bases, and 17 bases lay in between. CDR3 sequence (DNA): TGTGCCAGCAGCTTACAGGGAGCGGTGGGCACTGAAGCTTTCTTT. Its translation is CASSLQGAVGTEAFF. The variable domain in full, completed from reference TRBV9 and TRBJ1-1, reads DSGVTQTPKHLITATGQRVTLRCSPRSGDLSVYWYQQSLDQGLQFLIQYYNGEERAKGNILERFSAQQFPDLHSELNLSSLELGDSALYFCASSLQGAVGTEAFFGQGTRLTVV.

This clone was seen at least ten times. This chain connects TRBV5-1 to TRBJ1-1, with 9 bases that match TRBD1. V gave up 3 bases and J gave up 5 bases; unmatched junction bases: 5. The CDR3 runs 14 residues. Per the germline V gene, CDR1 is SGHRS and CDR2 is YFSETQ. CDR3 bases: TGCGCCAGCAGCTCACAGGGGGCTGGGACTGAAGCTTTCTTT. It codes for CASSSQGAGTEAFF.

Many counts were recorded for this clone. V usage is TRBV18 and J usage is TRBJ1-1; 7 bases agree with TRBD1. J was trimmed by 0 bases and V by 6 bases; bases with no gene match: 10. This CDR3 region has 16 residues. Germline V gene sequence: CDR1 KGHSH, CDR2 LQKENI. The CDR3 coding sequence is TGTGCCAGCTCCCTATATACGGGACAGATGAACACTGAAGCTTTCTTT. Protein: CASSLYTGQMNTEAFF.

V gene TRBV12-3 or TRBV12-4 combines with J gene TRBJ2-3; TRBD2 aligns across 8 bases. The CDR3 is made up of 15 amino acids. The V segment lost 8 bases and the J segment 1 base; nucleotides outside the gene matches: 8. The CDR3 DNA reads TGTGCCAGCGGGGACCGGGGGGGAGGCACAGATACGCAGTATTTT. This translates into CASGDRGGGTDTQYF.

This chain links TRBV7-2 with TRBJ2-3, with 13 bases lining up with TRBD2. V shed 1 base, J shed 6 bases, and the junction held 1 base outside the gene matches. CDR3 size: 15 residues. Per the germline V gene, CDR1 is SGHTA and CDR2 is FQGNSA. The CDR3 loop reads CASSLGLAGGDTQYF. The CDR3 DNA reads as TGTGCCAGCAGCTTAGGACTAGCGGGAGGCGATACGCAGTATTTT.

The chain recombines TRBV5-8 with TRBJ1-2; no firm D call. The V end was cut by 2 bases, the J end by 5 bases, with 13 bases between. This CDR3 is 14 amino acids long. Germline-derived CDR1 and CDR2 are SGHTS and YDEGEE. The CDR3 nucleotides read TGTGCCAGCAGCTTTATAACAGATGTATATGGCTACACCTTC. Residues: CASSFITDVYGYTF. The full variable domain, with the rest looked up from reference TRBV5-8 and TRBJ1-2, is EAGVTQSPTHLIKTRGQQATLRCSPISGHTSVYWYQQALGLGLQFLLWYDEGEERNRGNFPPRFSGRQFPNYSSELNVNALELEDSALYLCASSFITDVYGYTFGSGTRLTVV.

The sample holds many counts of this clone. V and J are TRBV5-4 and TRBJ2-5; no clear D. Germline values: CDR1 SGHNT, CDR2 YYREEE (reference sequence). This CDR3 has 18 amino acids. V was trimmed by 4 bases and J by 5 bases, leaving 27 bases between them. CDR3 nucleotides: TGTGCCAGCAGCCCGGAAGGGCCGGCGACCGCAAATATCGAGACCCAGTACTTC. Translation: CASSPEGPATANIETQYF.

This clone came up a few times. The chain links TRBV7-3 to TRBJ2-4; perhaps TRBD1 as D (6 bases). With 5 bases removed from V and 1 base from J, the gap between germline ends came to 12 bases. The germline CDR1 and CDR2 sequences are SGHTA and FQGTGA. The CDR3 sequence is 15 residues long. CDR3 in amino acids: CASSGERGAKNIQYF. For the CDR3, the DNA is TGTGCCAGCAGCGGCGAAAGGGGGGCCAAAAACATTCAGTACTTC.

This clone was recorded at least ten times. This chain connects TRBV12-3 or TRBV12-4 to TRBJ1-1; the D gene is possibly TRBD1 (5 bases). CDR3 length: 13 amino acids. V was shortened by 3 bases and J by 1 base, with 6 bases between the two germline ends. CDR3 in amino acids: CASSLGGNTEAFF. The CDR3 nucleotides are TGTGCCAGCAGTTTGGGGGGGAACACTGAAGCTTTCTTT.